This TCR beta chain was sequenced for a study of beta chain features in type 1 diabetes. The study's findings and limits: Across all four CD4+ subsets, people with type 1 diabetes showed modestly shorter TCRB CDR3s.

The CDR3 extends over 15 amino acids. The junction had 7 bases not matched to a gene; V was cut back by 8 bases and J by 2 bases. The germline V gene encodes CDR1 SEHNR and CDR2 FQNEAQ (reference sequence). Expressed TCRB transcripts were sequenced because the isolated RNA had all been reverse transcribed beforehand. Here immunoSEQ multiplex PCR was the method, and the copy in TCRdb shows in-frame clones only, minus some. The sample lists around 26,000 clones, roughly 70% seen once, with 1.1% in the top ten. Concerning this clone itself: Its antigen is unidentified.

Sequencing was carried out using stem cell memory CD4+ T cells from blood. The clonotype was recovered from a woman between 40 and 55 years old with type 1 diabetes. This chain connects TRBV7-9 to TRBJ1-3, with 9 nucleotides matching TRBD1. The chain's CDR3 is CASSYRDRAGNTIYF. For the CDR3, the DNA is TGTGCCAGCTCCTACCGGGACAGGGCTGGAAACACCATATATTTT.